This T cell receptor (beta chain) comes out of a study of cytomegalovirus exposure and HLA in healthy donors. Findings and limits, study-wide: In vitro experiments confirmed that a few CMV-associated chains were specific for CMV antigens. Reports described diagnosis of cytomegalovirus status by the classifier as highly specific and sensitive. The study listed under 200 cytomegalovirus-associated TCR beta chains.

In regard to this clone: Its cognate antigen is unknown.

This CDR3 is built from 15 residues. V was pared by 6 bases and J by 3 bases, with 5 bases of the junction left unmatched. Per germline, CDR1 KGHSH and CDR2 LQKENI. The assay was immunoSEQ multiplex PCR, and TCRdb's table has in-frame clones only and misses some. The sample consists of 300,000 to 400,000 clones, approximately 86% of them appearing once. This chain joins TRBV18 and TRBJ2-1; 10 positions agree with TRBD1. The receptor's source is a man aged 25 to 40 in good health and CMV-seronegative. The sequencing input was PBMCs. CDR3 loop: CASSGDRGGYNEQFF. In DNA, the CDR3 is TGTGCCAGCTCCGGGGACAGGGGCGGCTACAATGAGCAGTTCTTC.